Shown below are 7 T cell receptor beta chains from a single sample sequenced in a study of T cell responses to AZD1222 COVID-19 vaccine. The assay was immunoSEQ multiplex PCR, and TCRdb's table has in-frame clones only and misses some. The data contain approximately 93,000 clones, around 90% of them seen just once; the ten biggest clones take up under 5.5%. The input for sequencing was peripheral blood, taken 28 days after the second AZD1222 dose. The origin of the receptors is an adult who received the AZD1222 COVID-19 vaccine.

In regard to this clone: The sample carries other DNA sequences with the same CDR3. The rearrangement joins TRBV15 to TRBJ1-5; D perhaps matches TRBD1 (6 bases). V lost 0 bases and J 7 bases, leaving 10 bases between the germline ends. There are 14 residues in the CDR3. Per germline, CDR1 LNHNV and CDR2 YYDKDF (reference sequence). CDR3 region: CATSRDRGGQPQHF. The CDR3 DNA reads TGTGCCACCAGCAGAGATCGTGGGGGCCAGCCCCAGCATTTT.

The rearrangement uses TRBV18 and TRBJ2-7; 7 nucleotides agree with TRBD1. This CDR3 region has 13 residues. Germline values: CDR1 KGHSH, CDR2 LQKENI. The V and J ends lost 6 bases and 5 bases, in that order; junction bases with no gene match: 7. CDR3 in DNA: TGTGCCAGCTCGTCGACAGGGCCCCACGAGCAGTACTTC. This codes for CASSSTGPHEQYF.

The chain joins TRBV24-1 to TRBJ2-3; either TRBD1 or TRBD2 may supply D (6 bases each). CDR1 KGHDR and CDR2 SFDVKD come from the germline V gene. Trimming left V 1 base short and J 2 bases short, with 15 bases between. This CDR3 contains 17 residues. For the CDR3, the DNA is TGTGCCACCAGTGATTTTCGGGATGGGGGGCACACAGATACGCAGTATTTT. This sequence encodes CATSDFRDGGHTDTQYF.

The chain couples TRBV29-1 to TRBJ2-3; D unresolved. Per germline, CDR1 SQVTM and CDR2 ANQGSEA. With 1 base removed from V and 15 bases from J, the gap between germline ends came to 11 bases. The CDR3 contains 10 residues. CDR3 amino acids: CSVEVFRHYF. CDR3 DNA sequence: TGCAGCGTTGAAGTGTTTAGACACTATTTT.

V and J are TRBV5-1 and TRBJ1-2, with 8 bases lining up with TRBD1. The CDR3 sequence is 15 residues long. With 2 bases clipped from V and 6 bases from J, the junction kept 9 bases outside the gene matches. Germline V gene sequence: CDR1 SGHRS, CDR2 YFSETQ. The CDR3: CASSLTADREHGYTF. For the CDR3, the DNA is TGCGCCAGCAGCTTAACCGCGGACAGGGAGCATGGCTACACCTTC.

V gene TRBV11-3 combines with J gene TRBJ2-5; tentative D call: TRBD1 (5 bases). This CDR3 spans 13 amino acids. The V gene lost 5 bases and the J gene lost 4 bases, with 11 bases spanning the gap. The germline V gene encodes CDR1 SGHNT and CDR2 YENEEA. The CDR3 bases are TGTGCCAGCAGCCGACAGTTCTCAGAGACCCAGTACTTC. Encoded protein: CASSRQFSETQYF.

The CDR3 reads CASSQDGTGLNEQYF. CDR3 sequence (DNA): TGTGCCAGCAGCCAAGACGGGACAGGGCTCAACGAGCAGTACTTC. J is TRBJ2-7 and V is TRBV3-1 (or the pseudogene TRBV3-2), with 9 bases identical to TRBD1. The ends lost 0 bases at V and 5 bases at J; junction bases unmatched: 5. Germline V lookup: CDR1 LGHDT, CDR2 YNNKEL (reference sequence). The CDR3 has 15 residues.